This entry lists 14 T cell receptor beta chains sequenced from one sample in a study of T cell clusters in autoimmune cytopenias (dated by TCRdb to the late 2010s). TCRdb names Illumina MiSeq as the instrument used. To amplify TRB rearrangements, a touch-down multiplex PCR protocol was run with the TRB-A and TRB-B primer pools combined in a single tube. Through TCRdb reprocessing, the reads give one entry per CDR3 protein sequence; DNA is omitted. The table for this sample records a few thousand distinct CDR3 sequences. The biggest ten clones account for approximately 3.1% of the sample. TRB amplification used roughly 270 ng of peripheral blood genomic DNA, 41,000 or so genome equivalents, per sample. The data also belong to a second study, concerning T cell repertoires in aging, cancer and after chemotherapy.

Sequencing input: peripheral blood. Every receptor here comes from a human donor in good health.

The chain combines TRBV27 with TRBJ1-6; the TCRdb call, TRBD1, lacks DNA for checking. CDR3 size: 16 residues. Germline V CDR1 and CDR2: MNHEY, SMNVEV (reference sequence). The CDR3 sequence is CASSPKGWGTASPLHF.

Judged by frequency, this clonotype is large. This chain uses TRBV29-1 with TRBJ2-7. This CDR3 spans 11 amino acids. Germline CDR1 and CDR2: SQVTM and ANQGSEA. The CDR3 sequence is CSGRSSYEQYF.

Its frequency marks this clonotype as medium-sized (0.01 to 0.1%). J is TRBJ2-3 and V is TRBV12-3 or TRBV12-4. The CDR3 contains 18 residues. The CDR3 spells CASSSSLADWASTDTQYF.

The chain uses TRBV7-2 and TRBJ2-5. This CDR3 has 13 residues. The germline gives CDR1 SGHTA, CDR2 FQGNSA. The CDR3 sequence is CASSRIDFYEQYF.

According to its frequency, this clonotype is medium-sized (0.01 to 0.1%). The gene calls are TRBV15 and TRBJ2-5; as DNA is missing, the TRBD2 call by TCRdb cannot be tested. Germline V CDR1 and CDR2: LNHNV, YYDKDF (reference sequence). The CDR3 sequence is 13 residues long. The CDR3 reads CATARTIWETQYF.

Considering frequency, this clonotype is medium-sized (0.01 to 0.1%). The chain is built from TRBV27 and TRBJ2-2; no DNA is available, so the TRBD2 call from TCRdb remains unchecked. Germline V gene data show CDR1 as MNHEY and CDR2 as SMNVEV (reference sequence). This CDR3 spans 17 amino acids. The CDR3 reads CASSLLGLAGNTGELFF.

This chain connects TRBV24-1 to TRBJ1-6. This CDR3 region has 13 residues. The germline CDR1 and CDR2 sequences are KGHDR and SFDVKD. CDR3 region: CATSSKGVSPLHF.

This CDR3 reads CASSPWTVGANYGYTF. The chain uses TRBV7-9 and TRBJ1-2. Germline loops: CDR1 SEHNR, CDR2 FQNEAQ (reference sequence). The CDR3 totals 16 residues.

CDR3 amino acids: CASSEAAGAYEQYF. This rearrangement joins TRBV6-1 to TRBJ2-7; absent DNA, TCRdb's TRBD1 call cannot be checked. CDR1 is MNHNS and CDR2 is SASEGT in the germline V gene. The CDR3 is 14 amino acids.

Judged by frequency, this clonotype is medium-sized (0.01 to 0.1%). The chain links TRBV6-1 to TRBJ2-7; TCRdb reports TRBD1, a call that lacks DNA to check it against. The V gene's germline CDR1 is MNHNS and CDR2 SASEGT. The CDR3 totals 16 residues. The CDR3 region is CASSEAGQGPTYEQYF.

This chain links TRBV18 with TRBJ2-5; checking the TCRdb D call of TRBD2 is not possible without DNA. CDR3 length equals 19 residues. CDR1 and CDR2 from the germline V gene are KGHSH and LQKENI. CDR3 loop: CASSQDSSVTSGDQETQYF.

V is TRBV12-3 or TRBV12-4 and J is TRBJ1-1; TCRdb proposes TRBD1, but this gene call is untestable without DNA. The CDR3 extends over 14 amino acids. The CDR3 loop reads CASSFIQGVSEAFF.

According to its frequency, this clonotype is medium-sized. V usage is TRBV27 and J usage is TRBJ1-1; TCRdb outputs TRBD1, but without DNA this stays unchecked. CDR1 and CDR2 (germline): MNHEY, SMNVEV (reference sequence). CDR3 length: 13 residues. The CDR3 spells CASSPGVYTEAFF.

The V gene is TRBV10-3, the J gene TRBJ2-3; TCRdb reports TRBD2, a call that lacks DNA to check it against. The CDR3 is made up of 16 amino acids. Per germline, CDR1 ENHRY and CDR2 SYGVKD. The CDR3 spells CAISEPTSGGTDTQYF.